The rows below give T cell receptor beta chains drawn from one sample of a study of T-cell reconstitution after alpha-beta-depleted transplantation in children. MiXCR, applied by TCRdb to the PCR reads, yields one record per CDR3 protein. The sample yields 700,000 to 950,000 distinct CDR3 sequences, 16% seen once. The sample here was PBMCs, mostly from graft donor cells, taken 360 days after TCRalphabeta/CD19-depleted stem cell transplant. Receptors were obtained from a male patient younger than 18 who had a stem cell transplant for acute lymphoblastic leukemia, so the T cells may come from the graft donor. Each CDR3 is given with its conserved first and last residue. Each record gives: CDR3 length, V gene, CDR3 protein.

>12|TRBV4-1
CASSHPTGLAFF
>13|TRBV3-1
CASIAGGTGELFF
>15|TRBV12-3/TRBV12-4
CASSPGAGVGNEQFF
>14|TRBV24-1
CATSDRQGRDTQYF
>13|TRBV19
CASSIFQVGEQFF
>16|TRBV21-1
CASSKVAGKNTGELFF
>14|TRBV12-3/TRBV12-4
CASSLGRGANEQFF
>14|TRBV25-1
CASSWRGPYNEQFF
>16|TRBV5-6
CASSLELAGLTDTQYF
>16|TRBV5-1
CASSRRDRGTTGELFF
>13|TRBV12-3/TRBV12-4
CASSLSRIDEQFF
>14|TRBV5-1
CASSLTNSNYEQYF
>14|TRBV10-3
CAISDQRPLNEQFF
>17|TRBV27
CASSPALTDSYNSPLHF
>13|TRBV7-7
CASSLTRGTEAFF
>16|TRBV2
CALIFSGSGDSYEQYF
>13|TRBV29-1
CSVEDGDGRTQYF
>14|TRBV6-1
CASSQRQGGNTIYF
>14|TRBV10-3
CAIMKGQTQETQYF
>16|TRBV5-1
CASSLEGWEPTGELFF
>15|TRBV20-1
CSAHRVGYAAYEQYF
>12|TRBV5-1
CASSFTSETQYF
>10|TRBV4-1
CASSQYLRAF
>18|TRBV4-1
CASSQASLARSSGNTIYF
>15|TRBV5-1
CASSLGSGYDEKLFF
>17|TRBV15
CATRMRQSLSPNQPQHF
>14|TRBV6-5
CASSSGRGTDTQYF
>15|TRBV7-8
CASIPNRAATYEQYF
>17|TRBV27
CASSPRTSGSRQETQYF
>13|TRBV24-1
CATRPTGYGGYTF
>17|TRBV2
CASSESPSGRNSYEQYF
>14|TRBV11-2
CASSLGMGLDTQYF
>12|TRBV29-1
CSIRGQGYEQYF
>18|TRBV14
CASSQDSQAGEVYNEQFF
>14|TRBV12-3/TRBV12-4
CASSSGREYNEQFF
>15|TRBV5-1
CASSPQMTGDNEQFF
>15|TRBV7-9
CASSSAGTGNSPLHF
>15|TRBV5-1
CASSIGTVFSYEQYF
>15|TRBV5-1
CASRGIRDSSYEQYF
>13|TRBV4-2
CASLDGSYNEQFF
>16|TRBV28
CASSLTEATDIYEQYF